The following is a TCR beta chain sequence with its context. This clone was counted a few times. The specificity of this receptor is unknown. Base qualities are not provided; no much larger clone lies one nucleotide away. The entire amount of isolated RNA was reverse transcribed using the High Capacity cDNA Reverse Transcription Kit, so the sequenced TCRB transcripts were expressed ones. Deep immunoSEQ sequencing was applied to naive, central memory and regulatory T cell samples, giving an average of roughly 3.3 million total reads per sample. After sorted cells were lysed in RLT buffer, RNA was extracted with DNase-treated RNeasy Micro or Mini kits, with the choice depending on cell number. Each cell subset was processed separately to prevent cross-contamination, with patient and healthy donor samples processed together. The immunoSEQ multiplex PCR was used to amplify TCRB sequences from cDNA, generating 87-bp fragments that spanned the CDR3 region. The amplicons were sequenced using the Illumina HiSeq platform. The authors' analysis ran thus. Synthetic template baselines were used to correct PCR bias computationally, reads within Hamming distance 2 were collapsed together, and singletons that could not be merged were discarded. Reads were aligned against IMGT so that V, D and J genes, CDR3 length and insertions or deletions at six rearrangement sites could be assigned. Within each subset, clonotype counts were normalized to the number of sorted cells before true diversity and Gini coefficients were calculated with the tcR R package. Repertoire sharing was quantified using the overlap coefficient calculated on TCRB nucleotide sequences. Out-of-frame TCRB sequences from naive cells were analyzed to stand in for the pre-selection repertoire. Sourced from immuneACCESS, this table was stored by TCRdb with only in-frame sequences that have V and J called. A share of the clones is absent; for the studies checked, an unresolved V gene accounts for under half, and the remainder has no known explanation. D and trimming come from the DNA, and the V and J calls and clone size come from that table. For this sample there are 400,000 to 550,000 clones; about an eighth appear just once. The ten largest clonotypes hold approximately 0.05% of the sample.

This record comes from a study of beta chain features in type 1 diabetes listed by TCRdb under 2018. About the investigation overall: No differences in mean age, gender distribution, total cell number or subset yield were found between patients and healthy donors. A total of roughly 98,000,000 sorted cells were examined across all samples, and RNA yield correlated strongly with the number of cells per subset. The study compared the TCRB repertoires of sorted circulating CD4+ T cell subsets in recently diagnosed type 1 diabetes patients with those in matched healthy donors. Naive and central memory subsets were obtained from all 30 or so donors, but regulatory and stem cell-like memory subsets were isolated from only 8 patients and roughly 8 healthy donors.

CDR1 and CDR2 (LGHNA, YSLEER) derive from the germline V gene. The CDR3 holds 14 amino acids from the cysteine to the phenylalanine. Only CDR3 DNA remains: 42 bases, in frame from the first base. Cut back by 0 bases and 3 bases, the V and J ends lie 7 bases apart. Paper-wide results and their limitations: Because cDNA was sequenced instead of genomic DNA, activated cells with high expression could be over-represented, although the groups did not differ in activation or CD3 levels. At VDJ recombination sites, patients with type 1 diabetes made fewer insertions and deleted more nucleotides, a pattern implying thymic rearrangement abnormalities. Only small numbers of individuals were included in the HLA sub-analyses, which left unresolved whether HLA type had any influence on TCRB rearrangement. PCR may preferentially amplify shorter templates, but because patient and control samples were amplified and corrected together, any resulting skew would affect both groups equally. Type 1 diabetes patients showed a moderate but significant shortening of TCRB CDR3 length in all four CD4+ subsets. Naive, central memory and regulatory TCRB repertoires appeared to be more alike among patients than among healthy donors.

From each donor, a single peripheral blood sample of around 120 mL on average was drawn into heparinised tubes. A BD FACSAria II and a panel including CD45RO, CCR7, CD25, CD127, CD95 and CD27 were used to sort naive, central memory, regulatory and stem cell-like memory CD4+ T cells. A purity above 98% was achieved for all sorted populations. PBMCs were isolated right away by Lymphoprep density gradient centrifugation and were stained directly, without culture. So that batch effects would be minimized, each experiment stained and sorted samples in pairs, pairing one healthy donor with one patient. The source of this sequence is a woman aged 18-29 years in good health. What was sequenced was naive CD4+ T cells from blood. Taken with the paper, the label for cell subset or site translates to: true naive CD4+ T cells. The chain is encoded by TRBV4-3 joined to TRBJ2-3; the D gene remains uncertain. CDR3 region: CASSQDVRTDTQYF. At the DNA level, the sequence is TGCGCCAGCAGCCAAGATGTCAGAACAGATACGCAGTATTTT.